Listed below are T cell receptor beta chains from one sample, sequenced in a study of regulatory T cells in long-lasting Graves disease. TCRdb called the multiplex PCR reads again in MiXCR, with one record for every CDR3 protein. The repertoire holds about 560,000 distinct CDR3 sequences, with 15% to 20% as singletons. The sample was also linked to a second study, of T cells in Graves' hyperthyroidism and ophthalmopathy.

Sequences were derived from peripheral blood mononuclear cells (PBMCs), sampled at new diagnosis, from a patient treated with antithyroid drugs. These receptors all stem from a man aged 18 to 35 with Graves disease. Both conserved end residues are trimmed from each CDR3. The D gene is left open where the match is weak.

D gene: -
J gene: TRBJ2-5
V gene: TRBV3-1
CDR3 protein: ASSLFGDGQETQY

D gene: -
J gene: TRBJ1-6
V gene: TRBV30
CDR3 protein: AWNGQSNSPLH

D gene: -
J gene: TRBJ2-1
V gene: TRBV30
CDR3 protein: AWSVSGHNEQF

D gene: -
J gene: TRBJ1-3
V gene: TRBV3-1
CDR3 protein: ASSQGTLSGNTIY

D gene: -
J gene: TRBJ1-3
V gene: TRBV11-2
CDR3 protein: ASSVRPGPTGNTIY

D gene: TRBD2
J gene: TRBJ2-1
V gene: TRBV7-2
CDR3 protein: ASSPSGGYNEQF

D gene: -
J gene: TRBJ1-5
V gene: TRBV27
CDR3 protein: ASTLGGQPQH

D gene: -
J gene: TRBJ1-6
V gene: TRBV30
CDR3 protein: AWSGGIASPLH

D gene: TRBD1
J gene: TRBJ2-7
V gene: TRBV18
CDR3 protein: ASSQDRGVVYEQY

D gene: TRBD1
J gene: TRBJ2-5
V gene: TRBV5-1
CDR3 protein: ASSLGQGETQY

D gene: -
J gene: TRBJ1-6
V gene: TRBV3-1
CDR3 protein: ASSPRVASLGNSPLH

D gene: TRBD1
J gene: TRBJ2-3
V gene: TRBV20-1
CDR3 protein: SASGDRGLADTQY

D gene: -
J gene: TRBJ2-7
V gene: TRBV6-1
CDR3 protein: ASTDPRGSYEQY

D gene: TRBD1
J gene: TRBJ1-2
V gene: TRBV19
CDR3 protein: ASNGPRQGFYGYT

D gene: TRBD2
J gene: TRBJ2-1
V gene: TRBV7-9
CDR3 protein: ASSQPGLAGDGRDNEQF

D gene: -
J gene: TRBJ2-5
V gene: TRBV25-1
CDR3 protein: ASLSGVGETQY

D gene: -
J gene: TRBJ2-7
V gene: TRBV27
CDR3 protein: ASSNGGSEQY

D gene: TRBD1
J gene: TRBJ2-7
V gene: TRBV2
CDR3 protein: ASKTGITYEQY

D gene: -
J gene: TRBJ1-4
V gene: TRBV27
CDR3 protein: ASSPRRSRIDEKLF

D gene: -
J gene: TRBJ2-7
V gene: TRBV12-5
CDR3 protein: ASGLDRDGEQY

D gene: -
J gene: TRBJ2-7
V gene: TRBV18
CDR3 protein: ASSPTPGAGYEQY

D gene: -
J gene: TRBJ1-5
V gene: TRBV19
CDR3 protein: ASSISSTLPQH

D gene: -
J gene: TRBJ1-3
V gene: TRBV20-1
CDR3 protein: SARAINRGTSSGNTIY

D gene: TRBD2
J gene: TRBJ2-1
V gene: TRBV24-1
CDR3 protein: ATSDPLLAGGNEQF

D gene: -
J gene: TRBJ1-1
V gene: TRBV10-3
CDR3 protein: AISESRDSEAF

D gene: -
J gene: TRBJ1-2
V gene: TRBV28
CDR3 protein: ASSFFGAGYGYT

D gene: -
J gene: TRBJ1-5
V gene: TRBV5-5
CDR3 protein: ASSLGTQGGDQPQH

D gene: -
J gene: TRBJ2-2
V gene: TRBV28
CDR3 protein: ASSWGQNTGELF

D gene: -
J gene: TRBJ2-7
V gene: TRBV2
CDR3 protein: AFWDGADEQY

D gene: -
J gene: TRBJ2-1
V gene: TRBV14
CDR3 protein: ASSQAGTDNEQF

D gene: TRBD2
J gene: TRBJ2-1
V gene: TRBV4-2
CDR3 protein: ASSQATRREVNEQF

D gene: -
J gene: TRBJ2-7
V gene: TRBV28
CDR3 protein: ASSPTHFLGRGNDEQY

D gene: -
J gene: TRBJ2-2
V gene: TRBV9
CDR3 protein: ASSVDRGNTGELF

D gene: -
J gene: TRBJ1-3
V gene: TRBV11-2
CDR3 protein: ASSPDGNTIY

D gene: TRBD2
J gene: TRBJ2-1
V gene: TRBV20-1
CDR3 protein: SALTSALYNEQF

D gene: -
J gene: TRBJ1-6
V gene: TRBV20-1
CDR3 protein: SARDLGVALH

D gene: -
J gene: TRBJ2-5
V gene: TRBV20-1
CDR3 protein: SARILGRAQETQY

D gene: TRBD2
J gene: TRBJ2-2
V gene: TRBV30
CDR3 protein: ACSLAGGPIGELF

D gene: TRBD1
J gene: TRBJ1-2
V gene: TRBV3-1
CDR3 protein: ASSQAPGQGGYT

D gene: TRBD1
J gene: TRBJ1-4
V gene: TRBV5-1
CDR3 protein: ASSLEGAGNEKLF